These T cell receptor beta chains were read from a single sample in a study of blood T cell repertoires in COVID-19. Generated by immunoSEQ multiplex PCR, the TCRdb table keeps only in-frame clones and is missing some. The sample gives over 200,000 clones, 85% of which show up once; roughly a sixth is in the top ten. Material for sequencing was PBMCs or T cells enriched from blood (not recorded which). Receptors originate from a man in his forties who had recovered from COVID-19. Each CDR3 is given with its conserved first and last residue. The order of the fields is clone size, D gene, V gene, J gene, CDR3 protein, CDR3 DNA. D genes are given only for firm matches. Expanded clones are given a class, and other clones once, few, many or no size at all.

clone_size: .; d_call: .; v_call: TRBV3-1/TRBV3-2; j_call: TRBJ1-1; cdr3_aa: CASSQAGRRNTEAFF; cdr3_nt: TGTGCCAGCAGCCAAGCTGGCAGGCGGAACACTGAAGCTTTCTTT
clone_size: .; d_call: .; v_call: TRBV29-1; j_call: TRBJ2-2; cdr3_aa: CSVRGTGNTGELFF; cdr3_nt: TGCAGCGTTAGAGGAACAGGCAACACCGGGGAGCTGTTTTTT
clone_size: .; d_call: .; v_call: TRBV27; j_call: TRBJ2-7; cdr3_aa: CASSRIQGYEQYF; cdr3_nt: TGTGCCAGCAGCCGCATCCAGGGCTACGAGCAGTACTTC
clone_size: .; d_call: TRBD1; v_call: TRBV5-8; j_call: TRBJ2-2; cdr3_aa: CASSLYPGGNTGELFF; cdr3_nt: TGTGCCAGCAGCTTGTATCCAGGGGGCAACACCGGGGAGCTGTTTTTT
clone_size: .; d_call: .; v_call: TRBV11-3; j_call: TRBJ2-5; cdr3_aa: CASSSRGTQYF; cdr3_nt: TGTGCCAGCAGCTCTCGAGGGACCCAGTACTTC
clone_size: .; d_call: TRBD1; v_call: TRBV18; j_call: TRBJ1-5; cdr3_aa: CASSPQNRGNDGPQHF; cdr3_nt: TGTGCCAGCTCACCACAGAACAGGGGGAACGATGGGCCCCAGCATTTT
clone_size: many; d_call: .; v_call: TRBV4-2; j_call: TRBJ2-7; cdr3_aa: CASSQAQLSYEQYF; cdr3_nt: TGTGCCAGCAGCCAAGCTCAGTTATCATACGAGCAGTACTTC
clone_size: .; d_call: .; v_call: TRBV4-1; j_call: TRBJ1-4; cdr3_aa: CASSQRQSTNEKLFF; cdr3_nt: TGCGCCAGCAGCCAACGACAGTCAACTAATGAAAAACTGTTTTTT
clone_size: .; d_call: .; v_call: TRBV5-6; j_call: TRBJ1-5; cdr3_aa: CASSLADQPQHF; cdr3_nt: TGTGCCAGCAGCTTGGCGGATCAGCCCCAGCATTTT
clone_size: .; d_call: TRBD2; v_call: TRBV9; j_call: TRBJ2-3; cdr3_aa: CASSVGTSGSSTDTQYF; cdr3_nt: TGTGCCAGCAGCGTAGGCACTAGCGGGAGTTCGACAGATACGCAGTATTTT
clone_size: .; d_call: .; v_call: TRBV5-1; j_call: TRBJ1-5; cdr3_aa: CASSLYPGDNQPQHF; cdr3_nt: TGCGCCAGCAGCTTGTACCCGGGAGACAATCAGCCCCAGCATTTT
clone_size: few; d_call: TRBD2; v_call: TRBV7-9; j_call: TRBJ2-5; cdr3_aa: CASNQGLSQETQYF; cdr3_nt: TGTGCCAGCAACCAGGGACTATCGCAAGAGACCCAGTACTTC
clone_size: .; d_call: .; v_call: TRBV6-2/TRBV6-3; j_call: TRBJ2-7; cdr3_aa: CASSYWENYEQYF; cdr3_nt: TGTGCCAGCAGTTACTGGGAGAACTACGAGCAGTACTTC
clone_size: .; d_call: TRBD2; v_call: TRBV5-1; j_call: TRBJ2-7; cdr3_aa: CASSFAGGPNEQYF; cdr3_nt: TGCGCCAGCAGCTTCGCGGGAGGGCCTAACGAGCAGTACTTC
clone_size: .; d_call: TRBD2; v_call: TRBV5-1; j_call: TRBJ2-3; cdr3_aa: CASSRLGTSGRGTGTDTQYF; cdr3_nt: TGCGCCAGCAGCCGATTAGGGACTAGCGGGAGGGGAACCGGCACAGATACGCAGTATTTT
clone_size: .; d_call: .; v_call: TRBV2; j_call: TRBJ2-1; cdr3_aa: CASSDWGVKAYNEQFF; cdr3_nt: TGTGCCAGCAGTGATTGGGGCGTAAAGGCCTACAATGAGCAGTTCTTC
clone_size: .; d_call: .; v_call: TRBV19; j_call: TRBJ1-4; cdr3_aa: CASSRPGGVSEKLFF; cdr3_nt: TGTGCCAGTAGCCGCCCGGGGGGTGTTAGTGAAAAACTGTTTTTT
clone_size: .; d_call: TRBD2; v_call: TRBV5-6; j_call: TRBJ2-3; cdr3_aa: CASSLSGSRDTDTQYF; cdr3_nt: TGTGCCAGCAGCCTAAGCGGGAGCAGGGACACAGATACGCAGTATTTT
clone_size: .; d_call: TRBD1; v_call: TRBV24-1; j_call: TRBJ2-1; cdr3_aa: CATGTGGSYNEQFF; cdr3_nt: TGTGCCACCGGGACAGGGGGGTCCTACAATGAGCAGTTCTTC
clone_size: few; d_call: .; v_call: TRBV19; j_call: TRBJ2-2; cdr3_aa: CASREWGHKNTGELFF; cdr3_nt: TGTGCCAGTAGGGAGTGGGGACACAAGAACACCGGGGAGCTGTTTTTT
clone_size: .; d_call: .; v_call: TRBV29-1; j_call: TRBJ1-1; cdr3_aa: CSVEDRGSGTEAFF; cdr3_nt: TGCAGCGTTGAAGATCGGGGTTCGGGCACTGAAGCTTTCTTT
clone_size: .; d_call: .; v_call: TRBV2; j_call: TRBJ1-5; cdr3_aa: CASRSDSSSNQPQHF; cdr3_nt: TGTGCCAGCAGGTCGGACAGCTCTAGCAATCAGCCCCAGCATTTT
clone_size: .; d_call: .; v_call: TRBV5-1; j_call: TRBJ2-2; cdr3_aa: CASSPQGAGLNTGELFF; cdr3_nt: TGCGCCAGCAGCCCCCAGGGGGCGGGACTAAACACCGGGGAGCTGTTTTTT
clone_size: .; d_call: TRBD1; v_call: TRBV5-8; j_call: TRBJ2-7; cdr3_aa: CASSFGQGVNEQYF; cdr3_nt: TGTGCCAGCAGCTTCGGGCAGGGGGTGAACGAGCAGTACTTC
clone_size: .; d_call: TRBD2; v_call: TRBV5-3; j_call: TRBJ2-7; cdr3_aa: CARSLKHLDTSGSLYEQYF; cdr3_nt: TGTGCCAGAAGCTTGAAACATCTTGACACTAGCGGGAGTTTGTACGAGCAGTACTTC
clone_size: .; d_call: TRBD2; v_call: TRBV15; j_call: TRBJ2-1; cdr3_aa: CATSRAREGPNEQFF; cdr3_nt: TGTGCCACCAGCAGAGCCCGGGAGGGCCCCAATGAGCAGTTCTTC
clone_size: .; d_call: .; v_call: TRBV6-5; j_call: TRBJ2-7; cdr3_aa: CVSNSVRAAPLEQYF; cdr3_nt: TGTGTCAGCAACTCGGTCCGCGCTGCTCCCCTAGAGCAGTACTTC
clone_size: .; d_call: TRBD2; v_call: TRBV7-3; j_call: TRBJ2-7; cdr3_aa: CASSLGPGLQYEQYF; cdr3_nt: TGTGCCAGCAGCTTAGGTCCGGGACTACAATACGAGCAGTACTTC
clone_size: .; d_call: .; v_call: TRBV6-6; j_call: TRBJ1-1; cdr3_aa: CASSSLGSVGEAFF; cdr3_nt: TGTGCCAGCAGTTCCCTCGGTTCGGTTGGTGAAGCTTTCTTT
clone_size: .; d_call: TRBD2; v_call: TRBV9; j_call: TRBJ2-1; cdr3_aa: CASSVVPSGRGYNEQFF; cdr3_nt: TGTGCCAGCAGCGTAGTGCCTAGCGGGAGGGGCTACAATGAGCAGTTCTTC
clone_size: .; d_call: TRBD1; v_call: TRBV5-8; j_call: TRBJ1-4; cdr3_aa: CASSLTGANEKLFF; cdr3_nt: TGTGCCAGCAGCTTGACAGGGGCCAATGAAAAACTGTTTTTT
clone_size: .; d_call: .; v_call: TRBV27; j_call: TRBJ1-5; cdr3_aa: CASSPGGVLNQPQHF; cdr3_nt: TGTGCCAGCAGTCCCGGGGGGGTTCTCAATCAGCCCCAGCATTTT
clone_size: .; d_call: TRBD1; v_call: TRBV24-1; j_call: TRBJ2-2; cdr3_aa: CATSEQGTGANTGELFF; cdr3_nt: TGTGCCACCAGTGAACAAGGGACAGGGGCGAACACCGGGGAGCTGTTTTTT
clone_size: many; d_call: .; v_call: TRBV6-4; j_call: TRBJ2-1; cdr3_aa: CASSEGFSSYNEQFF; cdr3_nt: TGTGCCAGCAGTGAGGGCTTCAGCTCCTACAATGAGCAGTTCTTC
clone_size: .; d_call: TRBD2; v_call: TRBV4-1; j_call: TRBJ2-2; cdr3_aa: CASSQEYEGGPTGELFF; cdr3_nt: TGCGCCAGCAGCCAAGAATATGAGGGAGGGCCCACCGGGGAGCTGTTTTTT
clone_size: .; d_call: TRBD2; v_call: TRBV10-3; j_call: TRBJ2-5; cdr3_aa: CAISESTSGNQETQYF; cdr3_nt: TGTGCCATCAGTGAGTCGACTAGCGGGAACCAAGAGACCCAGTACTTC
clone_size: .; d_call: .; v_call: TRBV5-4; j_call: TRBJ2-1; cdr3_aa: CASSLAGPHRNEQFF; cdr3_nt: TGTGCCAGCAGCTTGGCAGGTCCGCATCGCAATGAGCAGTTCTTC
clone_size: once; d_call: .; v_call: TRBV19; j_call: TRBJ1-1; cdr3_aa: CATRGRVNTEAFF; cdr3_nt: TGTGCCACCAGGGGAAGGGTGAACACTGAAGCTTTCTTT
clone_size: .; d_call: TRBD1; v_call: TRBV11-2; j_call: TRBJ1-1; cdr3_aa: CASSPGTGTENTEAFF; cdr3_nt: TGTGCCAGCAGCCCAGGGACAGGTACTGAAAACACTGAAGCTTTCTTT
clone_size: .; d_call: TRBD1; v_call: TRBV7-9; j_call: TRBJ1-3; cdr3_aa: CASSPSTGDSRNTIYF; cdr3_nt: TGTGCCAGCAGCCCATCAACAGGGGATAGCAGAAACACCATATATTTT
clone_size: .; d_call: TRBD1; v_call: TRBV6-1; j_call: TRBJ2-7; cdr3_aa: CASRVARQGANYEQYF; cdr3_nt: TGTGCCAGCCGTGTCGCGAGGCAGGGGGCCAACTACGAGCAGTACTTC
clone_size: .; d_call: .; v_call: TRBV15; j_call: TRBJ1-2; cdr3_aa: CATSRGGVANYGYTF; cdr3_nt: TGTGCCACCAGCAGAGGGGGCGTAGCTAACTATGGCTACACCTTC
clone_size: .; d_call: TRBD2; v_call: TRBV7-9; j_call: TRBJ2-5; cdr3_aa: CASSYRGTSGRETQYF; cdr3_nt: TGTGCCAGCAGCTACAGAGGGACTAGCGGACGAGAGACCCAGTACTTC
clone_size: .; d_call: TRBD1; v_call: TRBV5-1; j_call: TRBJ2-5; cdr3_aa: CASSPGQGRRETQYF; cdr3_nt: TGCGCCAGCAGTCCCGGACAGGGAAGAAGAGAGACCCAGTACTTC
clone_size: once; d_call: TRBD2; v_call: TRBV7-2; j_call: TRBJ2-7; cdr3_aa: CASRRTSGSPYEQYF; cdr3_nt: TGTGCCAGCAGAAGGACTAGCGGGAGCCCGTACGAGCAGTACTTC
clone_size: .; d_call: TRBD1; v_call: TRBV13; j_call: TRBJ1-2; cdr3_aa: CASSSKGQGEEYNYGYTF; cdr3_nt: TGTGCCAGCAGCTCCAAAGGACAGGGTGAGGAGTATAACTATGGCTACACCTTC
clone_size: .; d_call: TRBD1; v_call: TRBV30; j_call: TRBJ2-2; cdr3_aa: CAWRSRDRDTGELFF; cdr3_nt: TGTGCCTGGAGGTCGAGGGACAGGGACACCGGGGAGCTGTTTTTT
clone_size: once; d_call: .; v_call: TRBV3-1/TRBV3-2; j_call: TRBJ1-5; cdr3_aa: CASSQGVFQPQHF; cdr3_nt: TGTGCCAGCAGCCAAGGAGTTTTTCAGCCCCAGCATTTT
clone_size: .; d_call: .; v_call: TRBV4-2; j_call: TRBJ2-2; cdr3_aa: CASSPTGNTGELFF; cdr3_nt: TGTGCCAGCAGCCCGACGGGAAACACCGGGGAGCTGTTTTTT
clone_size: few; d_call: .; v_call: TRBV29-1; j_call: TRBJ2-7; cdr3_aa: CSGSSSYEQYF; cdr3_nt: TGCAGCGGTTCCTCTTCCTACGAGCAGTACTTC
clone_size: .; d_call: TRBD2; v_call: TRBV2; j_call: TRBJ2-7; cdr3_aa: CASSEVVAGGSEQYF; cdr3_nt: TGTGCCAGCAGTGAAGTGGTAGCGGGAGGCTCCGAGCAGTACTTC
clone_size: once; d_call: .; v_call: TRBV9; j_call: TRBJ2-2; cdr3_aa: CASTPWDTTLTGELFF; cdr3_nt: TGTGCCAGCACCCCTTGGGACACCACCCTCACCGGGGAGCTGTTTTTT
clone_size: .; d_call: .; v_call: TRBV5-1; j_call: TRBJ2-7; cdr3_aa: CASSLRTEYEQYF; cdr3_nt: TGCGCCAGCAGCTTGAGGACAGAGTACGAGCAGTACTTC
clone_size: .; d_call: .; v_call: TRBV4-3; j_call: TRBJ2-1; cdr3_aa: CASSQVGERYNEQFF; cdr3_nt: TGCGCCAGCAGCCAGGTGGGAGAACGCTACAATGAGCAGTTCTTC